A single sample is the source of the 18 T cell receptor beta chains below, sequenced in a study of technical replicates of blood from several donors. The repertoire was sequenced with immunoSEQ multiplex PCR; TCRdb's copy has only in-frame clones and lacks some. There are roughly 80,000 clones in the sample; 89% occur only once, and 0.41% lies in the top ten. The sample taken for sequencing was T cells isolated from PBMCs. These receptor sequences come from a human donor in good health.

J is TRBJ1-4 and V is TRBV7-8, with 8 bases identical to TRBD1. Germline V gene sequence: CDR1 SGHVS, CDR2 FQNEAQ. This CDR3 is 17 amino acids long. The V segment lost 1 base and the J segment 8 bases; nucleotides outside the gene matches: 12. CDR3 nucleotide sequence: TGTGCCAGCAGCTTAGTATGGCGTTCGGGGACAGGAGAAAAACTGTTTTTT. Its protein product is CASSLVWRSGTGEKLFF. Together with reference TRBV7-8 and TRBJ1-4, the CDR3 gives the full variable domain: GAGVSQSPRYKVAKRGQDVALRCDPISGHVSLFWYQQALGQGPEFLTYFQNEAQLDKSGLPSDRFFAERPEGSVSTLKIQRTQQEDSAVYLCASSLVWRSGTGEKLFFGSGTQLSVL.

The rearrangement joins TRBV28 to TRBJ2-1, with 9 bases fitting TRBD1. Germline lookup yields CDR1 MDHEN and CDR2 SYDVKM. Trimming took 1 base from V and 5 from J; bases not matched to a gene: 6. The CDR3 runs 16 residues. The CDR3 nucleotides read TGTGCCAGCAGTTTATACGGGACAGGGAATCACAATGAGCAGTTCTTC. Encoded protein: CASSLYGTGNHNEQFF. The full variable domain, rest sourced from reference TRBV28 and TRBJ2-1, is DVKVTQSSRYLVKRTGEKVFLECVQDMDHENMFWYRQDPGLGLRLIYFSYDVKMKEKGDIPEGYSVSREKKERFSLILESASTNQTSMYLCASSLYGTGNHNEQFFGPGTRLTVL.

The chain has TRBV10-3 and TRBJ2-1, with TRBD1 matching over 9 bases. Trimming took 6 bases from V and 10 from J; bases not matched to a gene: 13. This CDR3 has 15 residues. Germline CDR1 ENHRY, CDR2 SYGVKD. The CDR3 here is CAISARGDRVEEQFF. DNA of the CDR3: TGTGCCATCAGCGCCAGGGGGGACAGGGTCGAAGAGCAGTTCTTC.

This chain uses TRBV7-6 with TRBJ2-1; 9 nucleotides align to TRBD2. Germline trimming cut 2 bases from V and 9 bases from J; bases unmatched to any gene: 2. The CDR3 totals 13 residues. Germline values: CDR1 SGHVS, CDR2 FNYEAQ. DNA of the CDR3: TGTGCCAGCAGCTTAATACTAGCGGGTGAGCAGTTCTTC. Translation: CASSLILAGEQFF.

V and J are TRBV30 and TRBJ2-7, with a weak D call TRBD1 (6 bases). CDR1 GTSNPN and CDR2 SVGIG come from the germline V gene (reference sequence). The CDR3 sequence is 11 residues long. With 2 bases removed from V and 9 bases from J, the gap between germline ends came to 11 bases. Written as DNA, the CDR3 is TGTGCCTGGAGTCCACAGGGAGCGCAGTACTTC. This codes for CAWSPQGAQYF.

The chain employs TRBV29-1 and TRBJ1-2, with D possibly matching TRBD1 (5 bases). CDR3 length: 9 amino acids. Trimming took off 6 bases at V and 8 bases at J, with 7 bases between the two ends. CDR1 is SQVTM, CDR2 ANQGSEA, per germline. The CDR3 is CSVGEGYTF. The CDR3 DNA follows: TGCAGCGTAGGGGAAGGCTACACCTTC.

CDR3 in DNA: TGCGCCAGCAGCCAGCGGGACCTTAATGAAAAACTGTTTTTT. Its translation is CASSQRDLNEKLFF. The chain employs TRBV4-1 and TRBJ1-4, with D maybe TRBD1 (5 bases). CDR3 size: 14 residues. Germline CDR1 reads MGHRA; CDR2 reads YSYEKL. V was cut by 3 bases and J by 4 bases, with 9 bases left in between.

The genes are TRBV15 and TRBJ2-7, with 9 bases lining up with TRBD1. The junction had 5 bases not matched to a gene; V was cut back by 3 bases and J by 5 bases. This CDR3 region has 14 residues. In germline, CDR1 is LNHNV, CDR2 YYDKDF (reference sequence). The CDR3 loop is CATSRGTGNDEQYF. DNA for the CDR3: TGTGCCACCAGCAGGGGGACAGGGAACGACGAGCAGTACTTC.

CDR3 region: CASSDSEFRFGGTRCDEQFF. CDR3 nucleotide sequence: TGTGCCAGCAGTGACTCGGAGTTTAGATTCGGAGGTACAAGGTGCGATGAGCAGTTCTTC. The chain employs TRBV6-4 and TRBJ2-1; D is possibly TRBD2 (5 bases). The germline gives CDR1 MRHNA, CDR2 SNTAGT. V lost 0 bases and J 8 bases, leaving 29 bases between the germline ends. The CDR3 consists of 20 residues.

The chain couples TRBV6-5 to TRBJ2-5, with 11 bases lining up with TRBD2. Germline assignment: CDR1 MNHEY and CDR2 SVGAGI. V lost 5 bases, J lost 3 bases, and 2 bases stayed unmatched. CDR3 size: 14 residues. The CDR3 coding sequence is TGTGCCAGCAGTCCGGGACTAGCGGAAGAGACCCAGTACTTC. Translation gives CASSPGLAEETQYF.

V is TRBV4-2 and J is TRBJ2-7; TRBD1 is a possible D gene (6 bases). The ends were cut back, 2 bases at V and 0 bases at J, with 11 bases in the middle. Germline loops: CDR1 LGHNA, CDR2 YNFKEQ. The CDR3 length is 15 residues. The CDR3 loop is CASSQTQGTSYEQYF. CDR3 DNA: TGTGCCAGCAGCCAAACCCAGGGGACCTCCTACGAGCAGTACTTC.

The V call is TRBV29-1, the J call TRBJ2-2, with D perhaps TRBD1 (6 bases). This CDR3 comprises 14 residues. Trimming shortened V by 7 bases and J by 7 bases, and 19 bases separated the two germline ends. CDR1 and CDR2 (germline): SQVTM, ANQGSEA. CDR3 loop: CSARKETGIGELFF. For the CDR3, the DNA is TGCAGCGCTCGTAAGGAGACAGGCATCGGGGAGCTGTTTTTT.

This clone appeared a few times. The chain employs TRBV30 and TRBJ2-1; TRBD2 matches 9 bases. V lost 5 bases and J lost 7; bases outside the gene matches: 9. This CDR3 has 14 amino acids. The V gene's germline CDR1 is GTSNPN and CDR2 SVGIG (reference sequence). CDR3 DNA sequence: TGTGCCTGGGAGAGGGCGGGAGGGGTTAATGAGCAGTTCTTC. As protein: CAWERAGGVNEQFF.

The rearrangement uses TRBV4-2 and TRBJ2-1; D unclear. The CDR3 sequence is 14 residues long. Germline CDR1 LGHNA, CDR2 YNFKEQ. Trimming cost V 0 bases and J 6 bases, with 9 bases left between them. DNA for the CDR3: TGTGCCAGCAGCCAAGAGACGACTCCCAATGAGCAGTTCTTC. Its translation is CASSQETTPNEQFF.

The genes are TRBV25-1 and TRBJ1-2, with a possible D match to TRBD1 (6 bases). Per germline, CDR1 MGHDK and CDR2 SYGVNS. CDR3 length equals 13 residues. Trimming removed 3 bases at V and 7 bases at J, with 12 bases between. This CDR3 is CASSDAGASGYTF. Here the CDR3 DNA reads TGTGCCAGCAGTGACGCAGGGGCCTCTGGCTACACCTTC.

The chain recombines TRBV23-1 with TRBJ2-5; TRBD2 agrees at 9 bases. TRBV23-1 is an ORF for which the function is uncertain. V dropped 2 bases and J dropped 6; count of bases not matched to a gene: 4. The CDR3 extends over 14 amino acids. The CDR3 reads CASSQLAGNKTQYF. CDR3 DNA sequence: TGCGCCAGCAGTCAACTAGCGGGGAACAAGACCCAGTACTTC.

The chain combines TRBV11-1 with TRBJ1-5; possible D gene TRBD1, 6 bases. This CDR3 is built from 15 residues. In germline, CDR1 is SGHAT, CDR2 FQDESV (reference sequence). The germline V and J ends were trimmed by 4 bases and 6 bases, with 16 bases remaining between them. CDR3 in DNA: TGTGCCAGCAGCTCCGGCGGGGGGGCGGGTCAGCCCCAGCATTTT. Translation gives CASSSGGGAGQPQHF.

The chain joins TRBV7-9 to TRBJ2-7; D gene uncertain. The CDR3 sequence is 14 residues long. Looked up from germline, CDR1 is SEHNR and CDR2 is FQNEAQ (reference sequence). V lost 4 bases to trimming and J lost 5 bases, with 15 bases between them. The CDR3 DNA is TGTGCCAGCAGCTCCGCCGCCCTATACGACGAGCAGTACTTC. Protein product: CASSSAALYDEQYF.